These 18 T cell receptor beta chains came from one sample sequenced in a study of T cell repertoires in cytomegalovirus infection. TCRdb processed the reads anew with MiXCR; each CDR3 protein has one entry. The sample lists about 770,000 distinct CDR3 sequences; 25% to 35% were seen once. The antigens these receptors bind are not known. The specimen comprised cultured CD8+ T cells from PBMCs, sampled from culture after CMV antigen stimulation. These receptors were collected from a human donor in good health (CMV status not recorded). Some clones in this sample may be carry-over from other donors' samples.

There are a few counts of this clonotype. The CDR3 DNA sequence: TGTGCCAGCAGCCAACAGGGGACCACTGAAGCTTTCTTT. Translation gives CASSQQGTTEAFF. The chain joins TRBV7-6 to TRBJ1-1; 7 bases align to TRBD1. This CDR3 is built from 13 residues. V lost 5 bases to trimming and J lost 4 bases; unmatched junction nucleotides: 4. Germline values: CDR1 SGHVS, CDR2 FNYEAQ.

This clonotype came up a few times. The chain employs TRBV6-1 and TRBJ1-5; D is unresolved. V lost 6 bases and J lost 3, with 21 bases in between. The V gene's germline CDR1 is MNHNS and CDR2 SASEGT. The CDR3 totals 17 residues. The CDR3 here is CASSPLWSTALNQPQHF. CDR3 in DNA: TGTGCCAGCAGCCCCCTTTGGTCGACGGCTCTCAATCAGCCCCAGCATTTT.

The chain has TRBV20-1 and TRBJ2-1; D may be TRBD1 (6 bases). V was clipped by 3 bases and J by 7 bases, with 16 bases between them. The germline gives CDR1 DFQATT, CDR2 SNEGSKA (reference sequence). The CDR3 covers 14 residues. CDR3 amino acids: CSASPLDSLNEQFF. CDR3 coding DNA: TGCAGTGCTAGCCCCTTGGACAGCCTGAATGAGCAGTTCTTC.

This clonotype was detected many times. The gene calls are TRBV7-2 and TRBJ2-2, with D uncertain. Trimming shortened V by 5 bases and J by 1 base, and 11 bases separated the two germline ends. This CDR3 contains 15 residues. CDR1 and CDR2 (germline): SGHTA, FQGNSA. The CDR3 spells CASSPQKVNTGELFF. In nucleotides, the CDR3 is TGTGCCAGCAGCCCACAAAAGGTGAACACCGGGGAGCTGTTTTTT.

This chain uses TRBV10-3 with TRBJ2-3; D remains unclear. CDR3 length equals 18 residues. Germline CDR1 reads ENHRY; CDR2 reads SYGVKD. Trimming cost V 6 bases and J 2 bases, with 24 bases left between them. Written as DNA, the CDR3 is TGTGCCATCAGGCCTCCCTTTATGAGGACGAACCACACAGATACGCAGTATTTT. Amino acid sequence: CAIRPPFMRTNHTDTQYF.

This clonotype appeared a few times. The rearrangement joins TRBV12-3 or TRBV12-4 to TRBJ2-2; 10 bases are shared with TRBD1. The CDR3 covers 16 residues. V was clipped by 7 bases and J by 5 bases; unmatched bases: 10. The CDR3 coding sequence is TGTGCCAGCACCACACCGGGACAGGGGTGGACCGGGGAGCTGTTTTTT. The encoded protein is CASTTPGQGWTGELFF.

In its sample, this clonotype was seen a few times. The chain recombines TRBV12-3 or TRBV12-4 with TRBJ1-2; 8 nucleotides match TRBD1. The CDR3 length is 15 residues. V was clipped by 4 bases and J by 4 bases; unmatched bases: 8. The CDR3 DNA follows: TGTGCCAGCAGTTCAGGGGGCGGGAGGGGCTATGGCTACACCTTC. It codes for CASSSGGGRGYGYTF.

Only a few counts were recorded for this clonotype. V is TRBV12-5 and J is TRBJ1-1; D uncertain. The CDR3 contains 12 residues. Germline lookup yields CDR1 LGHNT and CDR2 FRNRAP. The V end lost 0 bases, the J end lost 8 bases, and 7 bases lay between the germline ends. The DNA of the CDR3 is TGTGCTAGTGGTTTGGTCCTGGGGGAAGCTTTCTTT. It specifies CASGLVLGEAFF.

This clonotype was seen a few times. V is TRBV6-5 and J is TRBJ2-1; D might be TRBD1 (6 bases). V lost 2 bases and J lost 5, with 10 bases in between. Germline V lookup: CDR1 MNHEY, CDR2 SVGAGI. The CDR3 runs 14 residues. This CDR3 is CASSYRQANNEQFF. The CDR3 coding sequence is TGTGCCAGCAGTTACAGACAGGCAAACAATGAGCAGTTCTTC.

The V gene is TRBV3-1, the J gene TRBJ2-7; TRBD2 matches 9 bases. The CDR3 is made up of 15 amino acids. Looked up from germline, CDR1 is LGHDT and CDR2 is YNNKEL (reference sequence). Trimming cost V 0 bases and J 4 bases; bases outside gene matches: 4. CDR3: CASSQELAGPYEQYF. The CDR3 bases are TGTGCCAGCAGCCAAGAACTAGCGGGTCCTTACGAGCAGTACTTC.

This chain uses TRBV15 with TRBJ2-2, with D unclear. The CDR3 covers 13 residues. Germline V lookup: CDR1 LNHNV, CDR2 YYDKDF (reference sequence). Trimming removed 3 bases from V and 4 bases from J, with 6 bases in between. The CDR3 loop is CATSSAGTGELFF. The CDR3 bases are TGTGCCACCAGCAGTGCCGGCACCGGGGAGCTGTTTTTT.

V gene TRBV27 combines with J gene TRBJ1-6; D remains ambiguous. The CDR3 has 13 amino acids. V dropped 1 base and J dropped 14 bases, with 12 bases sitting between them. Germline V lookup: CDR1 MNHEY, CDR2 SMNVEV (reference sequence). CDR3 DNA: TGTGCCAGCAGTTTATTTGGCAACGGGGCCCTCCACTTT. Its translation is CASSLFGNGALHF.

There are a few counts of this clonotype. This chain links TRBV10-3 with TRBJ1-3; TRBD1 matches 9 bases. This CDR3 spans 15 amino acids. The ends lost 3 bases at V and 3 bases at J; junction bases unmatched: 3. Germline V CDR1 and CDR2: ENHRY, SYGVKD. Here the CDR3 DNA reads TGTGCCATCAGTGACACAGGGGGCCGTGGAAACACCATATATTTT. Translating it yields CAISDTGGRGNTIYF.

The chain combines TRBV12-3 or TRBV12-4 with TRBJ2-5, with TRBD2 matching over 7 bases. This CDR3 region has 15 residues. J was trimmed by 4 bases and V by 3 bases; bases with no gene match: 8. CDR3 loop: CASSFGGSTGETQYF. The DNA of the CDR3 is TGTGCCAGCAGTTTCGGGGGGTCCACCGGAGAGACCCAGTACTTC.

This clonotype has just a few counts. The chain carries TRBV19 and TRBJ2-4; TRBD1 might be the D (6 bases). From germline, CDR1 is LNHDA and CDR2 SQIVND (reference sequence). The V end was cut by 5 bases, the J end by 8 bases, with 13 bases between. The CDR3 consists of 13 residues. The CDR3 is CASSGQGIDIQYF. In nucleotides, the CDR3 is TGTGCCAGTAGTGGTCAGGGGATCGACATTCAGTACTTC.

The CDR3, as DNA: TGCGCCAGCAGTTATGCGGACTCCTACAATGAGCAGTTCTTC. This encodes CASSYADSYNEQFF. The chain is built from TRBV4-1 and TRBJ2-1; no firm D call. The V gene's germline CDR1 is MGHRA and CDR2 YSYEKL. This CDR3 comprises 14 residues. V lost 6 bases and J lost 0, with 9 bases in between.

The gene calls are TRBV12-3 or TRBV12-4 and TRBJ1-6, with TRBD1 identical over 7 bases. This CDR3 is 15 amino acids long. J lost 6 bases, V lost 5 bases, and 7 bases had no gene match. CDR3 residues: CASSPGGLGNSPLHF. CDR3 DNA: TGTGCCAGCAGTCCAGGGGGTCTGGGTAATTCACCCCTCCACTTT.

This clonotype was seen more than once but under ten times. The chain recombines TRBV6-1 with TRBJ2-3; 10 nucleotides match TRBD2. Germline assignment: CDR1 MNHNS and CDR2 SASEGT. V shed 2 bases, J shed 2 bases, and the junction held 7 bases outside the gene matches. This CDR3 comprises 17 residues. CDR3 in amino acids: CASSEWASGGLTDTQYF. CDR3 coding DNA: TGTGCCAGCAGTGAATGGGCTAGCGGGGGCCTCACAGATACGCAGTATTTT.